This TCR beta chain came from a study of cytomegalovirus exposure and HLA in healthy donors. The PCR employed 60 Vbeta primers together with 13 Jbeta primers. Only in-frame clones appear in the TCRdb table, and some are missing; sequencing was by immunoSEQ multiplex PCR. This sample has about 180,000 clones, with roughly 87% found just once. The CDR3 sequence is 16 residues long. Germline V CDR1 and CDR2: SGDLS, YYNGEE. Unmatched junction bases numbered 5, after V lost 3 bases and J lost 0 bases. Sequencing used PBMCs. This clonotype originated in a man between 35 and 55 years old in good health and CMV-seronegative. The J gene is TRBJ2-7, the V gene TRBV9; 11 bases fit TRBD1. The chain's CDR3 is CASSEGTGGFSYEQYF. As DNA, the CDR3 is TGTGCCAGCAGCGAGGGGACAGGGGGATTCTCCTACGAGCAGTACTTC.